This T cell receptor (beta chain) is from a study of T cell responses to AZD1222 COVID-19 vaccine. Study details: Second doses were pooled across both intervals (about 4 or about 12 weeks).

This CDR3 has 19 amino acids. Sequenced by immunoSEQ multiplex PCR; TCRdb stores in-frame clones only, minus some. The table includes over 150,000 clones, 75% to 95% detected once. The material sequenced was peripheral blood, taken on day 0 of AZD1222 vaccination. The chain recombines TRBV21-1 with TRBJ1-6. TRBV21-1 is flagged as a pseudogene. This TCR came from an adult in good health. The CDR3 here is CASSTSMPGMISYNSPLHF. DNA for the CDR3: TGTGCCAGCAGCACCTCAATGCCCGGGATGATCTCCTATAATTCACCCCTCCACTTT.